The 21 T cell receptor beta chains below were found in one sample sequenced in a study of T cell repertoires in cytomegalovirus infection. TCRdb fed the reads into MiXCR, producing one record per CDR3 protein. The sample yields about 200,000 distinct CDR3 sequences, roughly 9% seen once. The material sequenced was PBMCs. These receptors all come from a human donor in good health (CMV status not recorded). Some clones in this sample may be carry-over from other donors' samples.

This clonotype was detected ten times or more. The chain links TRBV7-2 to TRBJ2-7; 8 bases are a match to TRBD1. Germline V gene lookup returns CDR1 SGHTA and CDR2 FQGNSA. J gave up 3 bases and V 5 bases, and 9 bases lay outside the gene matches. The CDR3 length is 15 residues. CDR3 in DNA: TGTGCCAGCAGCCAAGACAGGGGTTTCAACTACGAGCAGTACTTC. Translation gives CASSQDRGFNYEQYF.

There are many counts of this clonotype. The rearrangement links TRBV10-3 to TRBJ2-4, with a weak D call TRBD1 (6 bases). This CDR3 comprises 15 residues. Trimming shortened V by 2 bases and J by 1 base, and 9 bases separated the two germline ends. Germline CDR1 reads ENHRY; CDR2 reads SYGVKD. CDR3 loop: CAISEPGEAKNIQYF. In DNA form, the CDR3 reads TGTGCCATCAGTGAGCCAGGGGAGGCCAAAAACATTCAGTACTTC.

This clonotype was recorded a few times. This chain links TRBV29-1 with TRBJ2-7, with D perhaps TRBD1 (5 bases). Trimming took off 6 bases at V and 1 base at J, with 7 bases between the two ends. The V gene's germline CDR1 is SQVTM and CDR2 ANQGSEA. This CDR3 is built from 11 residues. The CDR3 coding sequence is TGCAGCGTGGGGCAATCCTACGAGCAGTACTTC. Translation: CSVGQSYEQYF.

This clonotype was counted a few times. This chain joins TRBV29-1 and TRBJ1-2, with 8 positions matching TRBD1. Germline V gene data show CDR1 as SQVTM and CDR2 as ANQGSEA. This CDR3 is built from 13 residues. V trimming: 0 bases; J trimming: 7 bases; junction bases outside the gene matches: 4. CDR3 nucleotide sequence: TGCAGCGTTGAAGACAGGGGGCGGGCTGGCTACACCTTC. Translation gives CSVEDRGRAGYTF.

This clonotype was observed many times. The J gene is TRBJ2-3, the V gene TRBV2; tentatively, D is TRBD2 (6 bases). There are 15 residues in the CDR3. CDR1 is SNHLY, CDR2 FYNNEI, per germline. With 2 bases removed from V and 3 bases from J, the gap between germline ends came to 12 bases. The CDR3 loop reads CASSELASGTDTQYF. The CDR3 coding sequence is TGTGCCAGCAGTGAATTGGCCAGCGGGACAGATACGCAGTATTTT.

This clonotype was counted at least ten times. The chain combines TRBV28 with TRBJ1-2; D may be TRBD1 (6 bases). This CDR3 has 12 amino acids. The germline V gene has CDR1 MDHEN and CDR2 SYDVKM. Trimming stripped 10 bases from V and 7 bases from J, with 16 bases between. CDR3 DNA sequence: TGTGCCACCCAATCAGGGGCTCTTGGCTACACCTTC. Encoded protein: CATQSGALGYTF.

The rearrangement uses TRBV24-1 and TRBJ2-3; D remains ambiguous. This CDR3 is built from 14 residues. Between the trimmed V and J ends, which lost 3 bases and 4 bases, there was a span of 10 bases. The germline V gene encodes CDR1 KGHDR and CDR2 SFDVKD. The CDR3 nucleotides are TGTGCCACCAGTGATCAAGTTGTCCCAGATACGCAGTATTTT. This translates into CATSDQVVPDTQYF.

This rearrangement joins TRBV19 to TRBJ2-1, with 7 bases identical to TRBD2. Germline V lookup: CDR1 LNHDA, CDR2 SQIVND (reference sequence). V lost 10 bases and J lost 7; bases outside the gene matches: 10. This CDR3 is built from 13 residues. DNA for the CDR3: TGTGCCACCAATTGGGGGGGAGAGAATGAGCAGTTCTTC. This codes for CATNWGGENEQFF.

There are many counts of this clonotype. This chain joins TRBV28 and TRBJ2-1, with 9 nucleotides matching TRBD2. This CDR3 comprises 15 residues. V shed 1 base and J 6 bases; nucleotides not matched to a gene: 4. The germline CDR1 and CDR2 sequences are MDHEN and SYDVKM. CDR3 loop: CASSLLAGVINEQFF. CDR3 DNA sequence: TGTGCCAGCAGTTTATTAGCGGGAGTAATCAATGAGCAGTTCTTC.

This clonotype was counted at least ten times. The chain links TRBV3-1 to TRBJ1-1; D possibly corresponds to TRBD1 (6 bases). Germline values: CDR1 LGHDT, CDR2 YNNKEL (reference sequence). Trimming cost V 0 bases and J 5 bases, with 10 bases left between them. CDR3 length: 14 amino acids. CDR3 in DNA: TGTGCCAGCAGCCAAGACTTGAGGGGGACTGAAGCTTTCTTT. Translation gives CASSQDLRGTEAFF. Filled out from reference TRBV3-1 and TRBJ1-1, the complete variable domain reads DTAVSQTPKYLVTQMGNDKSIKCEQNLGHDTMYWYKQDSKKFLKIMFSYNNKELIINETVPNRFSPKSPDKAHLNLHINSLELGDSAVYFCASSQDLRGTEAFFGQGTRLTVV.

This clonotype was observed at least ten times. This chain joins TRBV7-9 and TRBJ1-1; 7 positions match TRBD1. CDR1 and CDR2 from the germline V gene are SEHNR and FQNEAQ (reference sequence). The CDR3 extends over 14 amino acids. Unmatched junction bases numbered 7, after V lost 5 bases and J lost 4 bases. The DNA of the CDR3 is TGTGCCAGCAGCGATAGGGGGGACAGCACTGAAGCTTTCTTT. Protein product: CASSDRGDSTEAFF.

At least ten counts were recorded for this clonotype. The chain employs TRBV7-2 and TRBJ1-4; no firm D call. There are 16 residues in the CDR3. V lost 1 base and J lost 6, with 15 bases in between. Germline lookup yields CDR1 SGHTA and CDR2 FQGNSA. CDR3 DNA sequence: TGTGCCAGCAGCTTAGATCTCCGGCATAGGGATGAAAAACTGTTTTTT. It is translated as CASSLDLRHRDEKLFF.

This clonotype was seen at least ten times. The CDR3 bases are TGTGCCAGCAGCCTCCACCTCGGGGGTAGAGGCACTGAAGCTTTCTTT. Its protein is CASSLHLGGRGTEAFF. The J gene is TRBJ1-1, the V gene TRBV28; maybe TRBD1 (5 bases). V lost 6 bases and J 4 bases, leaving 21 bases between the germline ends. The length of the CDR3 is 16 residues. Germline V gene sequence: CDR1 MDHEN, CDR2 SYDVKM.

This clonotype was counted ten times or more. This sequence joins TRBV12-3 or TRBV12-4 and TRBJ2-6; D is perhaps TRBD2 (5 bases). The CDR3 consists of 19 residues. The V end lost 10 bases, the J end lost 0 bases, and 25 bases lay between the germline ends. The DNA of the CDR3 is TGTGCCACCTACGCCGGGGTCTCCTACCCCCTCTCTGGGGCCAACGTCCTGACTTTC. The encoded protein is CATYAGVSYPLSGANVLTF.

This clonotype was seen more than once but under ten times. This rearrangement joins TRBV15 to TRBJ2-5; the D is unclear. V lost 6 bases and J 4 bases, leaving 15 bases between the germline ends. Germline V gene lookup returns CDR1 LNHNV and CDR2 YYDKDF (reference sequence). The CDR3 is 14 amino acids. The CDR3 DNA is TGTGCCACCAGAACTCCCACAGTACCAGAGACCCAGTACTTC. Translating it yields CATRTPTVPETQYF.

This clonotype has a count of ten or more. The rearrangement uses TRBV2 and TRBJ1-5; possible D gene TRBD1, 5 bases. V was pared by 2 bases and J by 2 bases, with 10 bases between. The CDR3 totals 15 residues. Germline V gene sequence: CDR1 SNHLY, CDR2 FYNNEI. CDR3 sequence: CASSEQGTGNQPQHF. In nucleotides, the CDR3 is TGTGCCAGCAGTGAACAGGGAACAGGCAATCAGCCCCAGCATTTT.

This chain uses TRBV19 with TRBJ2-3; tentative D call: TRBD1 (5 bases). The CDR3 runs to 12 residues. The V gene lost 6 bases and the J gene lost 7 bases, with 11 bases spanning the gap. Per the germline V gene, CDR1 is LNHDA and CDR2 is SQIVND (reference sequence). The CDR3 DNA reads as TGTGCCAGTAGCCCGACAGAAAATACGCAGTATTTT. Translating gives CASSPTENTQYF.

Remarks on this clonotype: A much larger clonotype is one base distant, so this may be a read error. J is TRBJ2-3 and V is TRBV12-3 or TRBV12-4; TRBD2 agrees at 10 bases. CDR3 length equals 14 residues. The CDR3 nucleotides are TGTGTCAGCACCCGGACTAGCGGAACGAATACGCAGTATTTT. Translated: CVSTRTSGTNTQYF.

Concerning this clonotype itself: A much more abundant neighbour one base away suggests this may be a read error. J is TRBJ2-7 and V is TRBV6-1, with 9 bases aligning to TRBD2. Germline CDR1 and CDR2: MNHNS and SASEGT. CDR3 length: 15 residues. For the CDR3, the DNA is TGTGCCAGCAGTGAATATAGCGGGAGCTCCTACGAGCAGCACTTC. Translation gives CASSEYSGSSYEQHF.

This chain connects TRBV29-1 to TRBJ2-1, with 8 bases aligning to TRBD1. The CDR3 is made up of 14 amino acids. V gave up 5 bases and J gave up 10 bases; unmatched junction bases: 13. CDR1 SQVTM and CDR2 ANQGSEA come from the germline V gene. DNA of the CDR3: TGCAGCGTTTTTTTGGGGGGACAGGCCGCCGAGCAGTTCTTC. It yields the protein CSVFLGGQAAEQFF.

This clonotype was picked up many times. The chain recombines TRBV28 with TRBJ2-3; D may correspond to TRBD1 or TRBD2 (6 bases each). V lost 7 bases and J lost 4, with 18 bases in between. This CDR3 contains 15 residues. Germline CDR1 is MDHEN and CDR2 is SYDVKM. CDR3 in DNA: TGTGCCAGCAACCCCGGGGGCAGTGGAGCAGATACGCAGTATTTT. It is translated as CASNPGGSGADTQYF.